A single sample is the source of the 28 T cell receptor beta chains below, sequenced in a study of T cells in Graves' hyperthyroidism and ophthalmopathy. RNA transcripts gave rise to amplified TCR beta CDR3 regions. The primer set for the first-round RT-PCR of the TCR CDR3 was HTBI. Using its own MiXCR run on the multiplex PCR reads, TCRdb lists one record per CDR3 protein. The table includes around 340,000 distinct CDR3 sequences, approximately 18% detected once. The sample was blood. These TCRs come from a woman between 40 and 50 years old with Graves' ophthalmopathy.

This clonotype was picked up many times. DNA for the CDR3: TGCGCCAGCAGCTTGGCCCTTAGGTACATGAACACTGAAGCTTTCTTT. It codes for CASSLALRYMNTEAFF. The V and J genes are TRBV5-1 and TRBJ1-1; D uncertain. CDR3 length equals 16 residues. Trimming left V 0 bases short and J 0 bases short, with 12 bases between. CDR1 is SGHRS and CDR2 is YFSETQ in the germline V gene.

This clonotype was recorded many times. The CDR3 sequence: CASNYRTGELFF. The CDR3 region has the DNA TGTGCCAGCAACTACCGCACCGGGGAGCTGTTTTTT. The chain joins TRBV6-5 to TRBJ2-2; unclear D gene. The length of the CDR3 is 12 residues. Germline CDR1 reads MNHEY; CDR2 reads SVGAGI. V lost 7 bases and J lost 4, with 7 bases in between.

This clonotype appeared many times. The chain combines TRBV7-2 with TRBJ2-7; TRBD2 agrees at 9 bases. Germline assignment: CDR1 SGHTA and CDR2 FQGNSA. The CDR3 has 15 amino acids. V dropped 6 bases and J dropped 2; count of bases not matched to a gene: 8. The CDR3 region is CASSSTSGYTYEQYF. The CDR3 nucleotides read TGTGCCAGCAGTTCTACTAGCGGGTATACCTACGAGCAGTACTTC.

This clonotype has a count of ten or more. The CDR3 reads CASSPFGQETQYF. CDR3 nucleotides: TGTGCCAGCAGCCCCTTTGGGCAAGAGACCCAGTACTTC. The genes are TRBV11-2 and TRBJ2-5; D is undetermined. Germline-derived CDR1 and CDR2 are SGHAT and FQNNGV. The V end lost 5 bases, the J end lost 2 bases, and 9 bases lay between the germline ends. The CDR3 spans 13 residues.

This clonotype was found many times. CDR3 region: CASSYSFTGTGVITQYF. The CDR3 region has the DNA TGTGCCAGCAGTTACTCCTTTACCGGGACAGGGGTCATTACGCAGTACTTC. The chain couples TRBV6-5 to TRBJ2-7; 10 bases match TRBD1. The CDR3 covers 17 residues. Germline V gene lookup returns CDR1 MNHEY and CDR2 SVGAGI. Unmatched junction bases numbered 14, after V lost 0 bases and J lost 9 bases.

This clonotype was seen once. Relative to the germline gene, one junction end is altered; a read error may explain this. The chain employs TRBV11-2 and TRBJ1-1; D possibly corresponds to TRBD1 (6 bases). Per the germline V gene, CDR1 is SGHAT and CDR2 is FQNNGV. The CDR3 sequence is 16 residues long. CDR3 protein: CASSLDPIGGSTEACF. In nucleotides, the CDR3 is TGTGCCAGCAGCTTAGATCCAATAGGGGGGTCGACTGAAGCTTGCTTT.

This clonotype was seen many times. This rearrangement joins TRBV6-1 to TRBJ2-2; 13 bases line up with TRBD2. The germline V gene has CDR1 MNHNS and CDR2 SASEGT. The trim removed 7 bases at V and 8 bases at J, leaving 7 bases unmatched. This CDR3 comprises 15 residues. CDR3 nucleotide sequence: TGTGCCAGCACCCGAGGGGGACTAGCGGGAGGGGAGCTGTTTTTT. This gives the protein CASTRGGLAGGELFF.

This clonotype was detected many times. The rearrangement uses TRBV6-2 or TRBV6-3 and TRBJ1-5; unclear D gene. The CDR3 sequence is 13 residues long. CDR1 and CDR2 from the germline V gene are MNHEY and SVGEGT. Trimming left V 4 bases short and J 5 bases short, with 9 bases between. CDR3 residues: CASSFSVHQPQHF. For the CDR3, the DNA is TGTGCCAGCAGTTTCTCAGTTCATCAGCCCCAGCATTTT.

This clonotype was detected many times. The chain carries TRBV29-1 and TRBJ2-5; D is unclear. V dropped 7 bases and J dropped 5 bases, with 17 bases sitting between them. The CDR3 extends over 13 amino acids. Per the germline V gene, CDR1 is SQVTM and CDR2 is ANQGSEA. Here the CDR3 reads CSGRTPPAETQYF. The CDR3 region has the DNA TGCAGCGGTCGGACCCCCCCGGCCGAGACCCAGTACTTC.

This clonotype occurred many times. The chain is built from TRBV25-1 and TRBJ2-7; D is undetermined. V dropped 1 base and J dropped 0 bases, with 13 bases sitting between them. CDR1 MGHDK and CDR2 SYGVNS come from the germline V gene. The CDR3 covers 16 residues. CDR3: CASSESPYTSSYEQYF. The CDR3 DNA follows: TGTGCCAGCAGTGAATCGCCCTATACCAGCTCCTACGAGCAGTACTTC.

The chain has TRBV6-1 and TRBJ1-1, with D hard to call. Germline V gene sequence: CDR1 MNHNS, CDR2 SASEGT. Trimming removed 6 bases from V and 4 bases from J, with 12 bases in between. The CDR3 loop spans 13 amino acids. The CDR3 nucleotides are TGTGCCAGCAGCGCCGGGTGGACCACTGAAGCTTTCTTT. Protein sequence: CASSAGWTTEAFF.

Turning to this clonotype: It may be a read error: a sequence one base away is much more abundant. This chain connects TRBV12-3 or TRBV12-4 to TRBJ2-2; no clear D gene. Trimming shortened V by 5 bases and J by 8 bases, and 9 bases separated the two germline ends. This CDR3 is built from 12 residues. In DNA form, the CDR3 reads TGTGCCAGCAGTCGCTGTGCTGGGGAGCTGTTTTTT. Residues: CASSRCAGELFF.

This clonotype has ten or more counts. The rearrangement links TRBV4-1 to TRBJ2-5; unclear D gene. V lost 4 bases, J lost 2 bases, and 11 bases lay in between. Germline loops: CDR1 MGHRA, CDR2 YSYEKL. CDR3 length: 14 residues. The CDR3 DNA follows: TGCGCCAGCAGCCCAATTTCAGATCAAGAGACCCAGTACTTC. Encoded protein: CASSPISDQETQYF.

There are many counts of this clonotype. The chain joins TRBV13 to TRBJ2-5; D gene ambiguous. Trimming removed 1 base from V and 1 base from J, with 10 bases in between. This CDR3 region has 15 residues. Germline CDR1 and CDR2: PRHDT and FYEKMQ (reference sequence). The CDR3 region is CASSLVGSGQETQYF. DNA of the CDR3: TGTGCCAGCAGCTTAGTAGGGTCGGGCCAAGAGACCCAGTACTTC.

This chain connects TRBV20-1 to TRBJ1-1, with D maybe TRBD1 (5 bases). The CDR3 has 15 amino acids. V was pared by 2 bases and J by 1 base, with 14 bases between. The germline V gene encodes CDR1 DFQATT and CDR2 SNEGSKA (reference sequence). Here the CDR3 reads CSARIDSLENTEAFF. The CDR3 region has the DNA TGCAGTGCTAGAATAGACAGCCTAGAGAACACTGAAGCTTTCTTT.

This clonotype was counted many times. The CDR3 DNA follows: TGTGCCAGCAGCTTAGAGGACGAGCAGTACTTC. Translation: CASSLEDEQYF. The chain couples TRBV7-8 to TRBJ2-7; D unclear. V was trimmed by 1 base and J by 5 bases, leaving 3 bases between them. Germline CDR1 SGHVS, CDR2 FQNEAQ. The CDR3 has 11 amino acids.

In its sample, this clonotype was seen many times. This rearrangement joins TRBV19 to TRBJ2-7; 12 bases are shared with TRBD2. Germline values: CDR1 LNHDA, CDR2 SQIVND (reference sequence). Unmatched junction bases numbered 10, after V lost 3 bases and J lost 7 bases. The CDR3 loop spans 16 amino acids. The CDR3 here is CASSMRLAGGPREQYF. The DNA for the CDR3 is TGTGCCAGTAGTATGCGGCTAGCGGGAGGGCCGAGGGAGCAGTACTTC.

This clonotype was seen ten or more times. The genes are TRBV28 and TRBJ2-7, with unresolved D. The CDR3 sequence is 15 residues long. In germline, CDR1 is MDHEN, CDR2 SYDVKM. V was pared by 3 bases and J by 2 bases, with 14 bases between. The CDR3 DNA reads TGTGCCAGCAGTTTGGCCCAAGTTCTTCCCTACGAGCAGTACTTC. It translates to CASSLAQVLPYEQYF.

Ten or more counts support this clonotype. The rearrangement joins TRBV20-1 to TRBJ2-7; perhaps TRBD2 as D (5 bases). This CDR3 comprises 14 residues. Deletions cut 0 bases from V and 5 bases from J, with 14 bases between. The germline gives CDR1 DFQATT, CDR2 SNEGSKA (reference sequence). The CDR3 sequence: CSARDNRGPDEQYF. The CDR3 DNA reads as TGCAGTGCTAGAGATAACCGGGGTCCCGACGAGCAGTACTTC.

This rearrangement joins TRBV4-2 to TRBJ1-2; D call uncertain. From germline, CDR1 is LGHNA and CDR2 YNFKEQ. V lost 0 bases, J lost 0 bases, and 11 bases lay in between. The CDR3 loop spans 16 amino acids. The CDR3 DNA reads TGTGCCAGCAGCCAAGATATGGGCGAAGCTAACTATGGCTACACCTTC. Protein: CASSQDMGEANYGYTF.

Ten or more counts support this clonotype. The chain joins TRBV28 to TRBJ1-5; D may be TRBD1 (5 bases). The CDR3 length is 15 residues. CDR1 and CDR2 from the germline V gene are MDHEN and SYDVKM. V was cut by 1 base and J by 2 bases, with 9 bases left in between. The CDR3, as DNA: TGTGCCAGCAGTTTATTCGGGACTGGCAATCAGCCCCAGCATTTT. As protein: CASSLFGTGNQPQHF.

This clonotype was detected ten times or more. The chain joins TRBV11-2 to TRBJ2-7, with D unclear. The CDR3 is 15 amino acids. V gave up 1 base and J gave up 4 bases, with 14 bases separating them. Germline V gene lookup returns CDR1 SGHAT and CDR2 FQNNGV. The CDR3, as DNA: TGTGCCAGCAGCTTAGGGGTTAGTGGGAATTACGAGCAGTACTTC. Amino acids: CASSLGVSGNYEQYF.

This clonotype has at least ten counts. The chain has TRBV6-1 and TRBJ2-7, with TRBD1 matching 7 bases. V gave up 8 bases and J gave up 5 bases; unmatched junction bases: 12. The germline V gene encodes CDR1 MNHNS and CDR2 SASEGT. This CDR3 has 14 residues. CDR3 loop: CASSQRGRRDEQYF. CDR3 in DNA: TGTGCCAGCTCCCAAAGGGGGCGCCGGGACGAGCAGTACTTC.

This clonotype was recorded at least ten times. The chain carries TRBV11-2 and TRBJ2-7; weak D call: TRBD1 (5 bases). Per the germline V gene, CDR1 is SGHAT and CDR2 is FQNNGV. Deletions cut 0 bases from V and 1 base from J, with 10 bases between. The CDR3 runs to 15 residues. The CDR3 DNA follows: TGTGCCAGCAGCTTAGATCAGGGCACTTCCTACGAGCAGTACTTC. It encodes CASSLDQGTSYEQYF.

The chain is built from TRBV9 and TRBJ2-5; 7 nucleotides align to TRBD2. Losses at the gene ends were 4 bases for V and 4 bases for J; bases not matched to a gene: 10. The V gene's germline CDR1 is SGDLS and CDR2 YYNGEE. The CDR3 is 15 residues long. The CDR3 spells CASSRGSGRTETQYF. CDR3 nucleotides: TGTGCCAGCAGCCGAGGGTCCGGGAGGACAGAGACCCAGTACTTC.

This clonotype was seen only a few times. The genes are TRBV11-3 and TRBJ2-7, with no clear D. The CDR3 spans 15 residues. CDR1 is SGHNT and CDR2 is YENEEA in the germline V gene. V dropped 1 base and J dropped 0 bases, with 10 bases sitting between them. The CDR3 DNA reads TGTGCCAGCAGCTTAGGCGGAAGGAGCTCCTACGAGCAGTACTTC. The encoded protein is CASSLGGRSSYEQYF. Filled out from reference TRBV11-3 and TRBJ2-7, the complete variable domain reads EAGVVQSPRYKIIEKKQPVAFWCNPISGHNTLYWYLQNLGQGPELLIRYENEEAVDDSQLPKDRFSAERLKGVDSTLKIQPAELGDSAVYLCASSLGGRSSYEQYFGPGTRLTVT.

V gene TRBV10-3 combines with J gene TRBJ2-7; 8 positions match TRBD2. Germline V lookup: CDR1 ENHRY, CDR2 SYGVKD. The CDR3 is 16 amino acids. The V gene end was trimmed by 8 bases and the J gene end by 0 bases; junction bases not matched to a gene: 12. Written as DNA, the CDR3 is TGTGCCATCGGTGCTAGCGGGCCCATGAACTCCTACGAGCAGTACTTC. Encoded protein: CAIGASGPMNSYEQYF.

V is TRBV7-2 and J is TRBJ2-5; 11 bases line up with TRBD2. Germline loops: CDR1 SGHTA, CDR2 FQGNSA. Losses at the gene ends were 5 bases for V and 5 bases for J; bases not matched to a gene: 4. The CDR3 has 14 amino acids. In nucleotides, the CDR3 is TGTGCCAGCAGCGCGACTAGCGGGACGGAGACCCAGTACTTC. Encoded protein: CASSATSGTETQYF.